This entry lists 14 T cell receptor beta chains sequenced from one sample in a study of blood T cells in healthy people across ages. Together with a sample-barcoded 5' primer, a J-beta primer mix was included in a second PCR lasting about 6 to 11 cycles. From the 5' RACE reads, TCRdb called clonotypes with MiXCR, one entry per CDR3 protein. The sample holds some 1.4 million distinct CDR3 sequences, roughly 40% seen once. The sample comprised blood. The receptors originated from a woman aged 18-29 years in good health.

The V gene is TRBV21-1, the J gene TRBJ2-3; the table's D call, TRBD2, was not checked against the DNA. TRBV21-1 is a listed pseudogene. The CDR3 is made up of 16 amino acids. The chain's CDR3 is CASSQVSGRNTDTQYF. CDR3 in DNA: TGTGCCAGCAGCCAGGTGAGCGGGAGGAACACAGATACGCAGTATTTT.

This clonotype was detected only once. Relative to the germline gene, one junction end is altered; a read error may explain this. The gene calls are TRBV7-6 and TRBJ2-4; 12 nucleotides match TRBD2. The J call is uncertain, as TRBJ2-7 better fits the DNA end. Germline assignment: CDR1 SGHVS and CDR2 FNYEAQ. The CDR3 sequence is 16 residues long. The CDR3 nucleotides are TGTGCCGGCAGCGCCCAACTAGCGGGAGGAGCCTACGAGCAGTACTTC. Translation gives CAGSAQLAGGAYEQYF.

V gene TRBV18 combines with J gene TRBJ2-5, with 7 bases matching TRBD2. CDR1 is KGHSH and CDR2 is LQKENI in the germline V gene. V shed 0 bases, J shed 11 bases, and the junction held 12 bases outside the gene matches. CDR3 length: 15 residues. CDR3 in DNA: TGTGCCAGCTCACCACCGGCGGGAGTTAGGAATGAGCAGTACTTC. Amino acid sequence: CASSPPAGVRNEQYF.

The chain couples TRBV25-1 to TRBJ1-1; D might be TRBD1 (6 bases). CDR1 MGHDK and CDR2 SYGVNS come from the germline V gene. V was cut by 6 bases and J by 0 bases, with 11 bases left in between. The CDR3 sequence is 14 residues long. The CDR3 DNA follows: TGTGCCAGCAGACTAAGGGACATGAACACTGAAGCTTTCTTT. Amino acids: CASRLRDMNTEAFF.

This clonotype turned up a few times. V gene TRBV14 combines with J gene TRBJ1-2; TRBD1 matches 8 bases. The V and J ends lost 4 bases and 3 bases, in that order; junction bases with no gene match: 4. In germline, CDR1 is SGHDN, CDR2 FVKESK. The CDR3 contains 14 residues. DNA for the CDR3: TGTGCCAGCAGCCGACAGGGGATCGACTATGGCTACACCTTC. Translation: CASSRQGIDYGYTF.

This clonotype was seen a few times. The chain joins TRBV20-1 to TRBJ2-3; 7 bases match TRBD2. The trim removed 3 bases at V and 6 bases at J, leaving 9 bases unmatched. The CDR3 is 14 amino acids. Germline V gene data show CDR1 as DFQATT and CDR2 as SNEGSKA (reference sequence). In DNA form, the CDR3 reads TGCAGTGCTAGGAAGGCGGGAGAATGGGATACGCAGTATTTT. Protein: CSARKAGEWDTQYF.

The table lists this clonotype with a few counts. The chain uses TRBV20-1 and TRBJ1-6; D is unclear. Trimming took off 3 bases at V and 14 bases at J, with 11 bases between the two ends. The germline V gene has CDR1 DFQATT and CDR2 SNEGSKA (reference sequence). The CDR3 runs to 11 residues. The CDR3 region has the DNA TGCAGTGCTAGGAGAGAAAGCGCCCTCCACTTT. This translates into CSARRESALHF.

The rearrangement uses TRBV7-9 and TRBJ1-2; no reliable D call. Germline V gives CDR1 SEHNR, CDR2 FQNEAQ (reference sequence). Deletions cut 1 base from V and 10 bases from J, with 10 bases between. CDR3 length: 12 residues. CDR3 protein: CASSLVFGDYTF. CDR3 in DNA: TGTGCCAGCAGCTTAGTATTCGGTGACTACACCTTC.

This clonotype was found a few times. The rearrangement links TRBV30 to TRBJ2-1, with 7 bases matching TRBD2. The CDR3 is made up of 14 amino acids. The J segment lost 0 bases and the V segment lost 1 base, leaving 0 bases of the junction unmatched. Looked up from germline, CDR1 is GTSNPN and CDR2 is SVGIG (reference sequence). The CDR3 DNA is TGTGCCTGGAGTGCGGGAGGCTCCTACAATGAGCAGTTCTTC. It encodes CAWSAGGSYNEQFF.

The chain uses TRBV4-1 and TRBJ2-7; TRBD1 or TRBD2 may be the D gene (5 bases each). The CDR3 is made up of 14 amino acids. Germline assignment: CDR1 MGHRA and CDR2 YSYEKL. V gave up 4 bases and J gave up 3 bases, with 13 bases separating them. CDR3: CASSLYRDLYEQYF. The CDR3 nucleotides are TGCGCCAGCAGCCTTTACCGGGACCTCTACGAGCAGTACTTC.

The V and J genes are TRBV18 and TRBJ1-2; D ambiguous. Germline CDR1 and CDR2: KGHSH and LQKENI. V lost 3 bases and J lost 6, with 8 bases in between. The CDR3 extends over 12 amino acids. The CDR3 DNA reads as TGTGCCAGCTCACCTCTCCGGGATGGCTACACCTTC. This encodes CASSPLRDGYTF.

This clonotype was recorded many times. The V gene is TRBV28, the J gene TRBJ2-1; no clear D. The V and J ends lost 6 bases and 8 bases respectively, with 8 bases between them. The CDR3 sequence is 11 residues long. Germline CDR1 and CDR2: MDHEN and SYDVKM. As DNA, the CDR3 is TGTGCCAGCAGCCTGAAATATGAGCAGTTCTTC. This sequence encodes CASSLKYEQFF.

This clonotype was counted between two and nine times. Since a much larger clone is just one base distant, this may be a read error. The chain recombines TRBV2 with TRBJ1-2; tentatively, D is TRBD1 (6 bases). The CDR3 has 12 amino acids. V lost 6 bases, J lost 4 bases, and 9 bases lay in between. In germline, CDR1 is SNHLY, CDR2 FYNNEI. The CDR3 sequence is CASRETGYGYTF. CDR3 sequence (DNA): TGTGCCAGCAGGGAGACAGGCTATGGCTACACCTTC.

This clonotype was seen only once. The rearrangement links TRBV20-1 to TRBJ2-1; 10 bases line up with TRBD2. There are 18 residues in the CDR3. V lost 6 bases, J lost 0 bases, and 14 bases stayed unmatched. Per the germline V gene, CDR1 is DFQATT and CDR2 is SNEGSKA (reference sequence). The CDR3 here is CSAPVRAGGLSSYNEQFF. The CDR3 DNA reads TGCAGTGCCCCAGTTCGAGCGGGAGGGTTGAGCTCCTACAATGAGCAGTTCTTC.